This T cell receptor (beta chain) emerged from a study of blood T cell repertoires in COVID-19. Overall study context: Sources were T cells, B-cell-depleted T cells, or PBMCs; the material itself was cDNA or gDNA.

The CDR3 is 15 amino acids. Germline CDR1 and CDR2: SGHKS and YYEKEE (reference sequence). Trimming left V 4 bases short and J 2 bases short, with 13 bases between. Generated by immunoSEQ multiplex PCR, the TCRdb table keeps only in-frame clones and is missing some. Among about 170,000 clones listed, approximately 84% were seen once. Enrolled during active infection, Seattle patients were then followed longitudinally. Sequencing input: peripheral blood. This TCR derives from a woman at least 80 years old with COVID-19, enrolled during active disease. This chain links TRBV5-5 with TRBJ1-3; D uncertain. The CDR3: CASSLIDLPGNTIYF. Written as DNA, the CDR3 is TGTGCCAGCAGCCTAATCGACTTACCTGGAAACACCATATATTTT. Based on the CDR3 plus reference TRBV5-5 and TRBJ1-3, the full variable domain is DAGVTQSPTHLIKTRGQQVTLRCSPISGHKSVSWYQQVLGQGPQFIFQYYEKEERGRGNFPDRFSARQFPNYSSELNVNALLLGDSALYLCASSLIDLPGNTIYFGEGSWLTVV.